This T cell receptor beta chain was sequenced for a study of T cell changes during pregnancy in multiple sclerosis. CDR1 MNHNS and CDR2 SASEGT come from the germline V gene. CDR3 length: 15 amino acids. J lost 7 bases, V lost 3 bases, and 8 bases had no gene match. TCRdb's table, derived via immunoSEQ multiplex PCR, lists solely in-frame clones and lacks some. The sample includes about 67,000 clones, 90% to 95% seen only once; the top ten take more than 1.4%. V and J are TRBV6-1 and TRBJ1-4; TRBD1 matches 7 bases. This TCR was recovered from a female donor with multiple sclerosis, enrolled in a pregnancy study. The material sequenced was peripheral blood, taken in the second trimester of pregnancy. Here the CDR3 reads CASSDSAGGFEKLFF. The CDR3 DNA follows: TGTGCCAGCAGTGATTCGGCAGGGGGATTTGAAAAACTGTTTTTT.